This entry lists 27 T cell receptor beta chains sequenced from one sample in a study of shared clonotypes between healthy human individuals. Libraries were prepared by immunoSEQ multiplex PCR; TCRdb keeps only in-frame clonotypes and omits some of them. The sample has about 690,000 clones; about 92% are singletons. Material for sequencing was memory CD8+ T cells from PBMCs. Noted subset: CD45RO+ cells pooled with CCR7-negative TemRA cells. These receptors were collected from a man younger than 30 in good health. Some clones in this sample may be carry-over from other donors' samples.

The chain carries TRBV5-4 and TRBJ2-7, with D perhaps TRBD2 (6 bases). This CDR3 is 14 amino acids long. V was shortened by 2 bases and J by 2 bases, with 11 bases between the two germline ends. CDR1 and CDR2 from the germline V gene are SGHNT and YYREEE (reference sequence). Written as DNA, the CDR3 is TGTGCCAGCAGCTTTGGCGGGACTCCCTACGAGCAGTACTTC. Translated, it gives CASSFGGTPYEQYF.

The V gene is TRBV10-1, the J gene TRBJ2-5; D gene uncertain. Germline CDR1 and CDR2: WNHNN and SYGVQD (reference sequence). V was pared by 2 bases and J by 3 bases, with 7 bases between. The CDR3 covers 13 residues. CDR3 DNA sequence: TGCGCCAGCAGTGAGGCTGGAGAAGAGACCCAGTACTTC. Its translation: CASSEAGEETQYF.

The chain employs TRBV7-8 and TRBJ1-2; D is undetermined. There are 14 residues in the CDR3. Per the germline V gene, CDR1 is SGHVS and CDR2 is FQNEAQ. The ends were cut back, 1 base at V and 2 bases at J, with 8 bases in the middle. This chain's CDR3 is CASSLVYGNYGYTF. The CDR3 coding sequence is TGTGCCAGCAGCTTAGTTTACGGAAACTATGGCTACACCTTC.

A note on this clone: Other DNA sequences in this specimen translate into the identical CDR3. J is TRBJ2-1 and V is TRBV27; perhaps TRBD2 as D (5 bases). The CDR3 contains 15 residues. V was trimmed by 2 bases and J by 4 bases, leaving 12 bases between them. Germline V CDR1 and CDR2: MNHEY, SMNVEV (reference sequence). The CDR3 is CASSLASGLYNEQFF. The DNA of the CDR3 is TGTGCCAGCAGTTTAGCGAGCGGCCTTTACAATGAGCAGTTCTTC.

This clone was recorded a few times. The chain uses TRBV28 and TRBJ2-7, with TRBD1 matching 9 bases. This CDR3 region has 14 residues. Germline V gene lookup returns CDR1 MDHEN and CDR2 SYDVKM. The J segment lost 4 bases and the V segment lost 6 bases, leaving 7 bases of the junction unmatched. CDR3 protein: CASSYTGTGYEQYF. CDR3 coding DNA: TGTGCCAGCAGCTATACCGGGACAGGGTACGAGCAGTACTTC.

This clone came up once. This chain uses TRBV28 with TRBJ2-7, with D perhaps matching TRBD1 (6 bases). Deletions cut 3 bases from V and 5 bases from J, with 17 bases between. Germline CDR1 MDHEN, CDR2 SYDVKM. The length of the CDR3 is 15 residues. The CDR3 region has the DNA TGTGCCAGCAGTTTTGTTAGAGGGACAAACCACGAGCAGTACTTC. This encodes CASSFVRGTNHEQYF. The whole variable domain, filled in from reference TRBV28 and TRBJ2-7, reads DVKVTQSSRYLVKRTGEKVFLECVQDMDHENMFWYRQDPGLGLRLIYFSYDVKMKEKGDIPEGYSVSREKKERFSLILESASTNQTSMYLCASSFVRGTNHEQYFGPGTRLTVT.

The chain combines TRBV10-1 with TRBJ1-4; D remains ambiguous. The CDR3 is 16 residues long. V dropped 3 bases and J dropped 0 bases, with 11 bases sitting between them. Germline loops: CDR1 WNHNN, CDR2 SYGVQD (reference sequence). The CDR3 nucleotides read TGCGCCAGCAGTGAAGGACTGGGCTCAACTAATGAAAAACTGTTTTTT. Amino acids: CASSEGLGSTNEKLFF.

This sequence joins TRBV27 and TRBJ2-4, with 8 bases that match TRBD2. Germline lookup yields CDR1 MNHEY and CDR2 SMNVEV (reference sequence). The CDR3 totals 14 residues. V was pared by 6 bases and J by 4 bases, with 5 bases of the junction left unmatched. CDR3 sequence (DNA): TGTGCCAGCAGGCCCACTAGCGGTAAAAACATTCAGTACTTC. Its translation: CASRPTSGKNIQYF.

The chain's CDR3 is CASSSWTGGNTGELFF. The CDR3 DNA reads as TGTGCCAGCAGCTCCTGGACAGGGGGGAACACCGGGGAGCTGTTTTTT. This chain connects TRBV13 to TRBJ2-2; 10 positions agree with TRBD1. Germline V gives CDR1 PRHDT, CDR2 FYEKMQ (reference sequence). This CDR3 spans 16 amino acids. V shed 4 bases, J shed 1 base, and the junction held 3 bases outside the gene matches.

This sequence joins TRBV4-1 and TRBJ2-7, with 9 nucleotides matching TRBD1. This CDR3 comprises 16 residues. Germline trimming cut 3 bases from V and 5 bases from J; bases unmatched to any gene: 11. Germline CDR1 is MGHRA and CDR2 is YSYEKL. CDR3 residues: CASSHKPGQGSNEQYF. In DNA, the CDR3 is TGCGCCAGCAGCCATAAACCGGGACAGGGTAGCAACGAGCAGTACTTC.

This clone was seen once. This chain uses TRBV18 with TRBJ1-4; no reliable D call. This CDR3 is built from 15 residues. V was shortened by 2 bases and J by 5 bases, with 12 bases between the two germline ends. Germline-derived CDR1 and CDR2 are KGHSH and LQKENI. Here the CDR3 DNA reads TGTGCCAGCTCACCAGAGAGAAGCGGCAATGAAAAACTGTTTTTT. Its protein product is CASSPERSGNEKLFF.

The DNA for the CDR3 is TGTGCCAGCTCACGCGTGGGGCGGTACAATGAGCAGTTCTTC. Translated, it gives CASSRVGRYNEQFF. The V gene is TRBV18, the J gene TRBJ2-1; maybe TRBD1 (5 bases). The CDR3 spans 14 residues. Between the trimmed V and J ends, which lost 4 bases and 4 bases, there was a span of 11 bases. CDR1 and CDR2 from the germline V gene are KGHSH and LQKENI.

The chain couples TRBV19 to TRBJ1-1; possible D gene TRBD1, 5 bases. Per the germline V gene, CDR1 is LNHDA and CDR2 is SQIVND (reference sequence). V was trimmed by 0 bases and J by 0 bases, leaving 17 bases between them. The CDR3 covers 18 residues. The CDR3: CASSIDLGGDLMNTEAFF. The CDR3 coding sequence is TGTGCCAGTAGTATAGATCTCGGAGGGGACCTCATGAACACTGAAGCTTTCTTT.

This sequence joins TRBV7-9 and TRBJ1-5; D ambiguous. Deletions cut 0 bases from V and 4 bases from J, with 4 bases between. Germline V CDR1 and CDR2: SEHNR, FQNEAQ (reference sequence). The CDR3 has 13 residues. The CDR3 sequence: CASSLAPNQPQHF. The CDR3 DNA follows: TGTGCCAGCAGCTTAGCCCCAAATCAGCCCCAGCATTTT.

The chain couples TRBV7-9 to TRBJ2-4; D possibly corresponds to TRBD1 (5 bases). Trimming left V 3 bases short and J 1 base short, with 10 bases between. The length of the CDR3 is 15 residues. Germline values: CDR1 SEHNR, CDR2 FQNEAQ (reference sequence). DNA of the CDR3: TGTGCCAGCAGCTTGGGGCCCGGGGCCAAAAACATTCAGTACTTC. This encodes CASSLGPGAKNIQYF. The full variable domain, with the rest looked up from reference TRBV7-9 and TRBJ2-4, is DTGVSQNPRHKITKRGQNVTFRCDPISEHNRLYWYRQTLGQGPEFLTYFQNEAQLEKSRLLSDRFSAERPKGSFSTLEIQRTEQGDSAMYLCASSLGPGAKNIQYFGAGTRLSVL.

This rearrangement joins TRBV5-6 to TRBJ1-1; D gene unclear. V lost 8 bases, J lost 1 base, and 12 bases lay in between. CDR1 is SGHDT and CDR2 is YYEEEE in the germline V gene. The CDR3 is made up of 13 amino acids. In DNA, the CDR3 is TGTGCCAGTACAAATGCGGGGAACACTGAAGCTTTCTTT. Protein: CASTNAGNTEAFF.

The chain uses TRBV4-1 and TRBJ2-5, with TRBD2 identical over 14 bases. With 3 bases clipped from V and 5 bases from J, the junction kept 5 bases outside the gene matches. The germline CDR1 and CDR2 sequences are MGHRA and YSYEKL. This CDR3 is built from 16 residues. The CDR3 coding sequence is TGCGCCAGCAGCCAGTCGGGACTAGCGGGAGCCGAGACCCAGTACTTC. Translating it yields CASSQSGLAGAETQYF.

The rearrangement joins TRBV6-5 to TRBJ2-1; weak D call: TRBD2 (6 bases). Trimming shortened V by 6 bases and J by 4 bases, and 16 bases separated the two germline ends. CDR1 and CDR2 from the germline V gene are MNHEY and SVGAGI. The CDR3 covers 15 residues. The CDR3 region is CASSPTSSVYNEQFF. As DNA, the CDR3 is TGTGCCAGCAGCCCCACTAGCAGCGTTTACAATGAGCAGTTCTTC.

The V call is TRBV27, the J call TRBJ2-7; 13 nucleotides line up with TRBD2. J lost 5 bases, V lost 4 bases, and 14 bases had no gene match. The CDR3 extends over 18 amino acids. In germline, CDR1 is MNHEY, CDR2 SMNVEV (reference sequence). The CDR3 region has the DNA TGTGCCAGCAGTTCGTGGACTAGCGGGAGTTTTAGCTATGACGAGCAGTACTTC. This translates into CASSSWTSGSFSYDEQYF.

This chain joins TRBV28 and TRBJ2-5, with TRBD1 matching 7 bases. The CDR3 contains 19 residues. V lost 4 bases to trimming and J lost 2 bases; unmatched junction nucleotides: 19. Germline assignment: CDR1 MDHEN and CDR2 SYDVKM. For the CDR3, the DNA is TGTGCCAGCAGTTCTCCACCTCACTTAACCGGGACAGAACAAGAGACCCAGTACTTC. Its translation is CASSSPPHLTGTEQETQYF.

This chain uses TRBV19 with TRBJ2-7; no definite D call. V was shortened by 5 bases and J by 2 bases, with 13 bases between the two germline ends. This CDR3 region has 14 residues. Per germline, CDR1 LNHDA and CDR2 SQIVND (reference sequence). This CDR3 reads CASSLRQATYEQYF. Written as DNA, the CDR3 is TGTGCCAGTAGTCTCCGACAAGCCACCTACGAGCAGTACTTC. The whole variable domain, filled in from reference TRBV19 and TRBJ2-7, reads DGGITQSPKYLFRKEGQNVTLSCEQNLNHDAMYWYRQDPGQGLRLIYYSQIVNDFQKGDIAEGYSVSREKKESFPLTVTSAQKNPTAFYLCASSLRQATYEQYFGPGTRLTVT.

The chain links TRBV7-8 to TRBJ2-4, with 8 bases identical to TRBD1. The CDR3 sequence is 15 residues long. V was clipped by 5 bases and J by 6 bases; unmatched bases: 9. Germline assignment: CDR1 SGHVS and CDR2 FQNEAQ. The CDR3 nucleotides read TGTGCCAGCAGCCTAAGGGGACAGGAAGGAAACATTCAGTACTTC. Translation: CASSLRGQEGNIQYF.

The chain couples TRBV27 to TRBJ2-1; D gene ambiguous. Trimming pared 5 bases from V and 7 bases from J, leaving 15 bases between. The germline CDR1 and CDR2 sequences are MNHEY and SMNVEV (reference sequence). This CDR3 contains 14 residues. The CDR3 protein is CASSPHSPDNEQFF. In DNA form, the CDR3 reads TGTGCCAGCAGTCCTCACTCCCCCGATAATGAGCAGTTCTTC.

The chain couples TRBV27 to TRBJ2-7, with TRBD1 matching 7 bases. The V gene end was trimmed by 8 bases and the J gene end by 2 bases; junction bases not matched to a gene: 12. Germline CDR1 is MNHEY and CDR2 is SMNVEV (reference sequence). There are 15 residues in the CDR3. The CDR3 coding sequence is TGTGCCAGCTCCCCACTTAGGGACAGCCCCTACGAGCAGTACTTC. It specifies CASSPLRDSPYEQYF.

This chain joins TRBV27 and TRBJ2-7, with TRBD2 identical over 8 bases. Unmatched junction bases numbered 7, after V lost 6 bases and J lost 3 bases. Germline loops: CDR1 MNHEY, CDR2 SMNVEV (reference sequence). The CDR3 consists of 14 residues. The CDR3 sequence is CASSIGGVGYEQYF. The CDR3 DNA sequence: TGTGCCAGCAGCATCGGGGGGGTAGGCTACGAGCAGTACTTC.

The rearrangement uses TRBV28 and TRBJ2-1; 12 nucleotides align to TRBD2. Germline V gene lookup returns CDR1 MDHEN and CDR2 SYDVKM. V gave up 6 bases and J gave up 8 bases; unmatched junction bases: 11. CDR3 size: 16 residues. The CDR3 DNA follows: TGTGCCAGCAGCCCCCGCCGACTAGCGGGAGATTATGAGCAGTTCTTC. It translates to CASSPRRLAGDYEQFF.

The rearrangement joins TRBV7-9 to TRBJ2-6, with D perhaps TRBD1 (6 bases). The length of the CDR3 is 16 residues. V was cut by 5 bases and J by 2 bases, with 13 bases left in between. CDR1 is SEHNR and CDR2 is FQNEAQ in the germline V gene (reference sequence). This chain's CDR3 is CASSPRGFTGANVLTF. The CDR3 DNA follows: TGTGCCAGCAGCCCAAGGGGGTTCACTGGGGCCAACGTCCTGACTTTC.